The 28 T cell receptor beta chains listed next were all sequenced from one sample in a study of molecular identifiers for immune sequencing clone quantification. TCRdb recomputed calls from the PCR reads with MiXCR, one row per CDR3 protein. This table holds approximately 590,000 distinct CDR3 sequences, around 25% found once. The sample taken for sequencing was naive CD8+ T cells from blood, with Jurkat cell RNA spiked in. Sample subset: FACS-sorted CD8+CD4-CCR7+CD45RA+ naive T cells. Every receptor here comes from a human donor in good health. Some libraries in this study had Jurkat cell RNA spiked in.

In this sample, this clonotype turned up a few times. The rearrangement links TRBV7-9 to TRBJ1-1; 8 nucleotides match TRBD1. CDR3 size: 16 residues. J gave up 0 bases and V 5 bases, and 8 bases lay outside the gene matches. CDR1 is SEHNR and CDR2 is FQNEAQ in the germline V gene (reference sequence). In DNA, the CDR3 is TGTGCCAGCAGCCCTCTAGACAGGGGCTTGAACACTGAAGCTTTCTTT. Translation gives CASSPLDRGLNTEAFF.

This clonotype occurred many times. The chain combines TRBV7-9 with TRBJ2-7; D is tentatively TRBD1 or TRBD2 (7 bases each). CDR1 and CDR2 (germline): SEHNR, FQNEAQ (reference sequence). The CDR3 is made up of 13 amino acids. Between the trimmed V and J ends, which lost 6 bases and 7 bases, there was a span of 16 bases. The CDR3 DNA follows: TGTGCCAGCAGTTCTCCAGGGGGGGAAGAGCAGTACTTC. Encoded protein: CASSSPGGEEQYF.

In its sample, this clonotype was seen many times. The chain joins TRBV12-3 or TRBV12-4 to TRBJ1-5, with D tentatively TRBD1 (6 bases). The CDR3 contains 13 residues. V was clipped by 6 bases and J by 5 bases, with 11 bases between them. The CDR3 DNA reads as TGTGCCAGCAGCCCGGGACACTATCAGCCCCAGCATTTT. Amino acids: CASSPGHYQPQHF.

The chain has TRBV7-9 and TRBJ2-5, with TRBD2 matching over 8 bases. The CDR3 contains 15 residues. Looked up from germline, CDR1 is SEHNR and CDR2 is FQNEAQ (reference sequence). Trimming at V came to 2 bases and at J to 4 bases, leaving 6 bases not matched to a gene. CDR3 protein: CASSLSAGEGETQYF. The CDR3 coding sequence is TGTGCCAGCAGCTTATCAGCGGGAGAAGGAGAGACCCAGTACTTC. The variable domain in full, with the rest retrieved from reference TRBV7-9 and TRBJ2-5, is DTGVSQNPRHKITKRGQNVTFRCDPISEHNRLYWYRQTLGQGPEFLTYFQNEAQLEKSRLLSDRFSAERPKGSFSTLEIQRTEQGDSAMYLCASSLSAGEGETQYFGPGTRLLVL.

This clonotype has a count of ten or more. J is TRBJ2-7 and V is TRBV6-2 or TRBV6-3, with TRBD2 identical over 10 bases. This CDR3 has 16 residues. V was clipped by 0 bases and J by 2 bases; unmatched bases: 4. CDR1 MNHEY and CDR2 SVGEGT come from the germline V gene. CDR3 DNA sequence: TGTGCCAGCAGTTACTCGATGAGCGGGGGGGCCTACGAGCAGTACTTC. This encodes CASSYSMSGGAYEQYF.

Many counts were recorded for this clonotype. The rearrangement joins TRBV29-1 to TRBJ1-1, with unresolved D. Deletions cut 6 bases from V and 0 bases from J, with 14 bases between. Per germline, CDR1 SQVTM and CDR2 ANQGSEA. CDR3 length equals 14 residues. The CDR3 coding sequence is TGCAGCGTGAAGGGATCGGGGATGAACACTGAAGCTTTCTTT. It is translated as CSVKGSGMNTEAFF.

This clonotype was detected a few times. The rearrangement uses TRBV28 and TRBJ2-5; 7 bases fit TRBD1. The CDR3 is 14 amino acids. V lost 3 bases to trimming and J lost 5 bases; unmatched junction nucleotides: 6. Germline V gene data show CDR1 as MDHEN and CDR2 as SYDVKM. CDR3 residues: CASSFLTGVETQYF. CDR3 sequence (DNA): TGTGCCAGCAGTTTCTTAACAGGGGTGGAGACCCAGTACTTC.

As to this clonotype: A much larger clone lies one base from this, so it may be a read error. The conserved phenylalanine or tryptophan normally closing the CDR3 is absent here, so this likely arose from a read error. V is TRBV5-8 and J is TRBJ1-5; D uncertain. This CDR3 comprises 16 residues. The V gene's germline CDR1 is SGHTS and CDR2 YDEGEE. Trimming left V 0 bases short and J 3 bases short, with 13 bases between. CDR3 amino acids: CASSLVVTVNNQPQHS. In DNA form, the CDR3 reads TGTGCCAGCAGCTTGGTCGTAACAGTGAACAATCAGCCCCAGCATTCT.

This clonotype was found a few times. A much larger clone lies one base from this, so it may be a read error. V and J are TRBV14 and TRBJ2-7; D uncertain. The germline gives CDR1 SGHDN, CDR2 FVKESK. V lost 3 bases, J lost 2 bases, and 11 bases lay in between. This CDR3 region has 14 residues. The CDR3 nucleotides read TGTGCCAGCAGCCATCGGGCACCAACCTACGAGCAGTACTTC. It translates to CASSHRAPTYEQYF.

This clonotype was recorded at least ten times. The chain employs TRBV7-8 and TRBJ2-3, with 11 bases lining up with TRBD2. V was clipped by 4 bases and J by 4 bases; unmatched bases: 7. Germline-derived CDR1 and CDR2 are SGHVS and FQNEAQ. The CDR3 spans 16 residues. CDR3 in DNA: TGTGCCAGCAGCTCAGAGACTAGCGGGGTGGCAGATACGCAGTATTTT. Encoded protein: CASSSETSGVADTQYF.

About this clonotype: This may be a read error: a much more frequent sequence differs by one nucleotide. The chain joins TRBV7-9 to TRBJ2-4; D is ambiguous. The CDR3 extends over 16 amino acids. Per the germline V gene, CDR1 is SEHNR and CDR2 is FQNEAQ (reference sequence). This CDR3 is CASTLFPAIAKNIQYF. CDR3 sequence (DNA): TGTGCCAGCACCTTATTCCCTGCGATAGCCAAAAACATTCAGTACTTC. Using reference TRBV7-9 and TRBJ2-4 for the parts outside the CDR3, the full variable domain is DTGVSQNPRHKITKRGQNVTFRCDPISEHNRLYWYRQTLGQGPEFLTYFQNEAQLEKSRLLSDRFSAERPKGSFSTLEIQRTEQGDSAMYLCASTLFPAIAKNIQYFGAGTRLSVL.

This clonotype was observed a few times. The chain carries TRBV27 and TRBJ2-7; 7 bases fit TRBD2. The ends lost 11 bases at V and 0 bases at J; junction bases unmatched: 7. The CDR3 sequence is 13 residues long. Germline CDR1 reads MNHEY; CDR2 reads SMNVEV (reference sequence). The CDR3 loop reads CAGRSGFSYEQYF. The DNA for the CDR3 is TGTGCCGGACGTAGCGGGTTCTCCTACGAGCAGTACTTC.

This clonotype showed up many times. The rearrangement uses TRBV7-9 and TRBJ1-5; D gene unclear. CDR1 is SEHNR and CDR2 is FQNEAQ in the germline V gene (reference sequence). Trimming took off 4 bases at V and 6 bases at J, with 16 bases between the two ends. There are 15 residues in the CDR3. The CDR3 loop is CASSSTVGMIQPQHF. CDR3 bases: TGTGCCAGCAGCTCGACCGTGGGGATGATTCAGCCCCAGCATTTT.

Regarding this clonotype: Given a much more abundant clone one base away, this may be a read error. The chain carries TRBV4-1 and TRBJ1-5; D might be TRBD1 (5 bases). This CDR3 is 15 amino acids long. Germline CDR1 MGHRA, CDR2 YSYEKL. DNA for the CDR3: TGCGCCAGCAGCCAGATGGGGGGAGGGAATCGGCCCCAGCATTTT. The encoded protein is CASSQMGGGNRPQHF.

This clonotype was picked up a small number of times. V and J are TRBV11-2 and TRBJ2-3, with TRBD2 matching 12 bases. The CDR3 has 16 residues. With 5 bases clipped from V and 0 bases from J, the junction kept 3 bases outside the gene matches. CDR1 SGHAT and CDR2 FQNNGV come from the germline V gene. The CDR3: CASSKGLAGSTDTQYF. The CDR3 DNA reads TGTGCCAGCAGCAAAGGACTAGCGGGGAGCACAGATACGCAGTATTTT.

This clonotype was detected ten times or more. The rearrangement links TRBV5-1 to TRBJ1-1; D is unresolved. V was trimmed by 0 bases and J by 1 base, leaving 7 bases between them. The germline gives CDR1 SGHRS, CDR2 YFSETQ. The length of the CDR3 is 14 residues. The CDR3 loop reads CASSLALGNTEAFF. CDR3 sequence (DNA): TGCGCCAGCAGCTTGGCCCTAGGGAACACTGAAGCTTTCTTT. Filled out from reference TRBV5-1 and TRBJ1-1, the complete variable domain reads KAGVTQTPRYLIKTRGQQVTLSCSPISGHRSVSWYQQTPGQGLQFLFEYFSETQRNKGNFPGRFSGRQFSNSRSEMNVSTLELGDSALYLCASSLALGNTEAFFGQGTRLTVV.

In its sample, this clonotype was seen many times. The chain couples TRBV29-1 to TRBJ2-7, with D possibly being TRBD1 (5 bases). The CDR3 covers 13 residues. Germline V gene sequence: CDR1 SQVTM, CDR2 ANQGSEA. V shed 0 bases and J shed 2 bases, with 8 bases lying between them. DNA of the CDR3: TGCAGCGTTGAAGAAGACAGCACCTACGAGCAGTACTTC. As protein: CSVEEDSTYEQYF.

The chain couples TRBV11-2 to TRBJ1-3; D is undetermined. This CDR3 has 14 residues. The V and J ends lost 4 bases and 0 bases respectively, with 7 bases between them. Germline V gene sequence: CDR1 SGHAT, CDR2 FQNNGV. The CDR3 sequence is CASSSLYSGNTIYF. The CDR3 DNA follows: TGTGCCAGCAGCTCGCTTTACTCTGGAAACACCATATATTTT.

V gene TRBV6-2 or TRBV6-3 combines with J gene TRBJ2-1; TRBD2 matches at 14 bases. Germline CDR1 is MNHEY and CDR2 is SVGEGT. Germline trimming cut 6 bases from V and 3 bases from J; bases unmatched to any gene: 4. The CDR3 length is 16 residues. CDR3 bases: TGTGCCAGCAGGACTAGCGGGGGGGGCTTCTACAATGAGCAGTTCTTC. Its protein is CASRTSGGGFYNEQFF.

This clonotype was seen ten or more times. The chain couples TRBV29-1 to TRBJ2-7; 7 nucleotides match TRBD1. The CDR3 runs to 12 residues. The J segment lost 3 bases and the V segment lost 4 bases, leaving 3 bases of the junction unmatched. The germline gives CDR1 SQVTM, CDR2 ANQGSEA. The CDR3: CSVGTGSYEQYF. CDR3 bases: TGCAGCGTTGGGACAGGAAGCTACGAGCAGTACTTC.

This clonotype occurred many times. The CDR3 coding sequence is TGTGCCAGCTTACGATCAACCGGGGAGCTGTTTTTT. It specifies CASLRSTGELFF. The rearrangement links TRBV2 to TRBJ2-2; no clear D gene. V was trimmed by 8 bases and J by 5 bases, leaving 9 bases between them. CDR3 length: 12 residues. Germline V CDR1 and CDR2: SNHLY, FYNNEI.

This clonotype came up many times. The chain is built from TRBV10-3 and TRBJ2-7; the D gene is possibly TRBD2 (5 bases). Germline CDR1 reads ENHRY; CDR2 reads SYGVKD. V gave up 5 bases and J gave up 6 bases, with 17 bases separating them. The length of the CDR3 is 14 residues. CDR3 sequence reads: CAISYAQTEGEQYF. The CDR3 region has the DNA TGTGCCATCAGTTATGCCCAGACCGAGGGCGAGCAGTACTTC.

With respect to this clonotype: A read error is possible here, since a much larger clone lies one base away. The chain uses TRBV6-2 or TRBV6-3 and TRBJ2-3; 8 positions agree with TRBD2. This CDR3 is 16 amino acids long. Germline V gene data show CDR1 as MNHEY and CDR2 as SVGEGT. The CDR3 loop reads CACSETSAVGTDTQYF. The CDR3 DNA reads TGTGCCTGCAGTGAGACTAGCGCGGTTGGAACAGATACGCAGTATTTT.

The chain recombines TRBV9 with TRBJ2-7, with D perhaps TRBD1 or TRBD2 (5 bases each). CDR1 SGDLS and CDR2 YYNGEE come from the germline V gene. The V end lost 3 bases, the J end lost 7 bases, and 17 bases lay between the germline ends. The CDR3 is made up of 14 amino acids. The CDR3 nucleotides are TGTGCCAGCAGCGCGACAGAGACTACGATGGAGCAGTACTTC. Translation: CASSATETTMEQYF.

This clonotype showed up just a few times. The chain joins TRBV28 to TRBJ2-3; tentative D call: TRBD2 (6 bases). In germline, CDR1 is MDHEN, CDR2 SYDVKM. V lost 5 bases and J 4 bases, leaving 22 bases between the germline ends. The CDR3 runs to 17 residues. CDR3 coding DNA: TGTGCCAGCAGTACCGGGGAGGAGGGAGGTCGGGCAGATACGCAGTATTTT. Translated, it gives CASSTGEEGGRADTQYF.

The sample holds a few counts of this clonotype. The rearrangement joins TRBV7-9 to TRBJ1-4; tentative D call: TRBD1 (5 bases). V lost 4 bases and J lost 0, with 18 bases in between. The CDR3 length is 18 residues. Germline lookup yields CDR1 SEHNR and CDR2 FQNEAQ (reference sequence). CDR3 protein: CASSSSLARAPTNEKLFF. The DNA of the CDR3 is TGTGCCAGCAGCTCCTCCCTGGCCAGGGCCCCAACTAATGAAAAACTGTTTTTT.

In its sample, this clonotype was seen many times. This sequence joins TRBV7-9 and TRBJ2-6; 9 bases align to TRBD1. CDR3 length: 18 amino acids. In germline, CDR1 is SEHNR, CDR2 FQNEAQ (reference sequence). J lost 0 bases, V lost 5 bases, and 8 bases had no gene match. In nucleotides, the CDR3 is TGTGCCAGCAGCCCAATGACAGGGGGAAACTCTGGGGCCAACGTCCTGACTTTC. Its translation: CASSPMTGGNSGANVLTF.

This chain joins TRBV29-1 and TRBJ2-1; 12 bases match TRBD2. CDR3 size: 13 residues. Trimming at V came to 5 bases and at J to 8 bases, leaving 4 bases not matched to a gene. Germline loops: CDR1 SQVTM, CDR2 ANQGSEA. The CDR3 bases are TGCAGCGTTCAGACTAGCGGGAGTTATGAGCAGTTCTTC. Translation gives CSVQTSGSYEQFF.